The 22 T cell receptor beta chains below were found in one sample sequenced in a study of beta chain features in type 1 diabetes. Expressed TCRB transcripts got sequenced, as all isolated RNA was reverse transcribed. Profiling relied on immunoSEQ multiplex PCR, and the TCRdb table lists in-frame clones only, not all of them. The sample lists 200,000 to 250,000 clones; 11% were seen once. The sample consisted of central memory CD4+ T cells from blood. These receptors originate from a man aged 18-30 years in good health.

This clone was seen a few times. The chain has TRBV7-6 and TRBJ2-5; D is undetermined. The germline gives CDR1 SGHVS, CDR2 FNYEAQ. The CDR3 sequence is 12 residues long. V was trimmed by 2 bases and J by 5 bases, leaving 6 bases between them. CDR3 sequence reads: CASSLSEETQYF. CDR3 bases: TGTGCCAGCAGCTTAAGTGAGGAGACCCAGTACTTC.

This clone was counted between two and nine times. This chain connects TRBV18 to TRBJ1-4; D possibly corresponds to TRBD1 (5 bases). The CDR3 loop spans 15 amino acids. Per the germline V gene, CDR1 is KGHSH and CDR2 is LQKENI. V was clipped by 5 bases and J by 0 bases, with 10 bases between them. This chain's CDR3 is CASSLQAPTNEKLFF. In nucleotides, the CDR3 is TGTGCCAGCTCATTACAGGCTCCAACTAATGAAAAACTGTTTTTT.

The chain employs TRBV9 and TRBJ2-1; D is possibly TRBD1 (5 bases). V lost 0 bases and J lost 2, with 9 bases in between. Germline CDR1 reads SGDLS; CDR2 reads YYNGEE. This CDR3 comprises 15 residues. DNA for the CDR3: TGTGCCAGCAGCGTAGGGGGCGGCACCTACAATGAGCAGTTCTTC. It yields the protein CASSVGGGTYNEQFF.

The rearrangement uses TRBV5-1 and TRBJ2-5, with D perhaps TRBD1 (5 bases). There are 15 residues in the CDR3. Germline CDR1 reads SGHRS; CDR2 reads YFSETQ. V was pared by 2 bases and J by 3 bases, with 14 bases between. The CDR3 sequence: CASSFRQSTEETQYF. CDR3 bases: TGCGCCAGCAGCTTCCGACAGTCGACTGAAGAGACCCAGTACTTC.

The V and J genes are TRBV7-2 and TRBJ2-3; the match to TRBD1 covers 7 bases. The CDR3 loop spans 15 amino acids. Germline V lookup: CDR1 SGHTA, CDR2 FQGNSA. The trim removed 4 bases at V and 2 bases at J, leaving 6 bases unmatched. The CDR3 region is CASSSPGQHTDTQYF. CDR3 nucleotide sequence: TGTGCCAGCAGCTCCCCGGGACAGCACACAGATACGCAGTATTTT.

J is TRBJ1-1 and V is TRBV30; D is perhaps TRBD1 (5 bases). Germline CDR1 is GTSNPN and CDR2 is SVGIG (reference sequence). Trimming took off 4 bases at V and 6 bases at J, with 15 bases between the two ends. The CDR3 totals 13 residues. The CDR3 DNA sequence: TGTGCCTGGAACCTCTGGGGGGTCCCTGAAGCTTTCTTT. Protein product: CAWNLWGVPEAFF.

The CDR3 nucleotides are TGTGCCTGGAGCCTACGGACAGACTATGGCTACACCTTC. It yields the protein CAWSLRTDYGYTF. The chain employs TRBV30 and TRBJ1-2; maybe TRBD1 (6 bases). The V end was cut by 3 bases, the J end by 3 bases, with 11 bases between. The CDR3 consists of 13 residues. CDR1 and CDR2 from the germline V gene are GTSNPN and SVGIG (reference sequence).

This sequence joins TRBV30 and TRBJ1-2, with 10 bases matching TRBD1. With 5 bases clipped from V and 7 bases from J, the junction kept 10 bases outside the gene matches. This CDR3 contains 14 residues. Per germline, CDR1 GTSNPN and CDR2 SVGIG (reference sequence). CDR3 nucleotides: TGTGCCTGGTCCAAACCGGGACAGGGGATTGGCTACACCTTC. Amino acid sequence: CAWSKPGQGIGYTF.

This clone showed up just a few times. The chain carries TRBV9 and TRBJ2-2, with D hard to call. This CDR3 region has 14 residues. Germline CDR1 and CDR2: SGDLS and YYNGEE. V was pared by 3 bases and J by 4 bases, with 10 bases between. The CDR3 DNA follows: TGTGCCAGCAGCGAGGACGCGTTCACCGGGGAGCTGTTTTTT. It translates to CASSEDAFTGELFF.

The rearrangement joins TRBV14 to TRBJ1-2; 7 nucleotides match TRBD1. The V segment lost 4 bases and the J segment 8 bases; nucleotides outside the gene matches: 13. The CDR3 runs to 15 residues. CDR1 is SGHDN, CDR2 FVKESK, per germline. CDR3: CASSRQGVAGVGYTF. The CDR3 DNA sequence: TGTGCCAGCAGCCGACAGGGAGTAGCTGGGGTGGGCTACACCTTC.

This clone was detected only a few times. The chain carries TRBV5-1 and TRBJ2-3, with TRBD1 identical over 9 bases. Germline V gene lookup returns CDR1 SGHRS and CDR2 YFSETQ. The CDR3 runs 14 residues. V dropped 4 bases and J dropped 6; count of bases not matched to a gene: 6. CDR3 sequence reads: CASSAGTGIDTQYF. In DNA, the CDR3 is TGCGCCAGCAGCGCCGGGACAGGGATTGATACGCAGTATTTT.

This chain uses TRBV25-1 with TRBJ2-7; D is tentatively TRBD1 or TRBD2 (6 bases each). V lost 0 bases to trimming and J lost 1 base, with 13 bases between them. The CDR3 is 16 amino acids. Germline V gene data show CDR1 as MGHDK and CDR2 as SYGVNS. This CDR3 reads CASSEYARGTSYEQYF. As DNA, the CDR3 is TGTGCCAGCAGTGAATATGCCCGGGGGACATCCTACGAGCAGTACTTC.

This clone occurred a few times. The chain employs TRBV7-9 and TRBJ2-5; no clear D gene. CDR3 length: 11 residues. V was shortened by 5 bases and J by 4 bases, with 5 bases between the two germline ends. Germline V gene data show CDR1 as SEHNR and CDR2 as FQNEAQ (reference sequence). The CDR3 bases are TGTGCCAGCAGCGTGACAGAGACCCAGTACTTC. It encodes CASSVTETQYF.

This clone was picked up a small number of times. This chain links TRBV28 with TRBJ1-2; 8 nucleotides line up with TRBD1. CDR1 is MDHEN and CDR2 is SYDVKM in the germline V gene. The CDR3 runs 15 residues. V gave up 6 bases and J gave up 8 bases; unmatched junction bases: 14. Here the CDR3 reads CASRDFTDRGGGYTF. DNA for the CDR3: TGTGCCAGCAGAGATTTTACCGACAGGGGAGGCGGCTACACCTTC.

The chain has TRBV19 and TRBJ2-7, with D hard to call. CDR3 size: 14 residues. Germline values: CDR1 LNHDA, CDR2 SQIVND (reference sequence). Trimming cost V 2 bases and J 0 bases, with 8 bases left between them. The CDR3 nucleotides are TGTGCCAGTAGTATAAGGCACATCTCCTACGAGCAGTACTTC. It is translated as CASSIRHISYEQYF.

The CDR3 here is CASSLDPYSNQPQHF. Written as DNA, the CDR3 is TGTGCCAGCAGCTTGGATCCGTATAGCAATCAGCCCCAGCATTTT. The V call is TRBV9, the J call TRBJ1-5; D call uncertain. The CDR3 sequence is 15 residues long. The ends were cut back, 4 bases at V and 0 bases at J, with 11 bases in the middle. Germline-derived CDR1 and CDR2 are SGDLS and YYNGEE.

The rearrangement links TRBV6-1 to TRBJ1-4; D gene uncertain. Germline CDR1 and CDR2: MNHNS and SASEGT. Trimming stripped 4 bases from V and 6 bases from J, with 9 bases between. The CDR3 consists of 13 residues. CDR3 in amino acids: CASSGIIYEKLFF. DNA for the CDR3: TGTGCCAGCAGTGGGATTATCTATGAAAAACTGTTTTTT.

This clone was detected only a few times. V is TRBV4-2 and J is TRBJ2-6, with D hard to call. Germline V CDR1 and CDR2: LGHNA, YNFKEQ. V was pared by 0 bases and J by 0 bases, with 9 bases between. The CDR3 runs 17 residues. The CDR3 here is CASSQDLRISGANVLTF. The CDR3 coding sequence is TGTGCCAGCAGCCAAGATTTAAGGATCTCTGGGGCCAACGTCCTGACTTTC.

This clone came up a few times. This chain links TRBV5-1 with TRBJ2-7; no reliable D call. The CDR3 has 14 residues. The V and J ends lost 0 bases and 1 base respectively, with 8 bases between them. Looked up from germline, CDR1 is SGHRS and CDR2 is YFSETQ. The CDR3 protein is CASSLVGISYEQYF. For the CDR3, the DNA is TGCGCCAGCAGCTTGGTGGGGATTTCCTACGAGCAGTACTTC.

The chain is built from TRBV5-4 and TRBJ2-7; no reliable D call. Germline V lookup: CDR1 SGHNT, CDR2 YYREEE (reference sequence). CDR3 size: 13 residues. The V gene lost 3 bases and the J gene lost 1 base, with 8 bases spanning the gap. The CDR3 nucleotides read TGTGCCAGCAGCTCAGCCCAATCCTACGAGCAGTACTTC. Residues: CASSSAQSYEQYF. Full variable domain (missing parts from reference TRBV5-4 and TRBJ2-7): ETGVTQSPTHLIKTRGQQVTLRCSSQSGHNTVSWYQQALGQGPQFIFQYYREEENGRGNFPPRFSGLQFPNYSSELNVNALELDDSALYLCASSSAQSYEQYFGPGTRLTVT.

This clone appeared many times. This chain uses TRBV29-1 with TRBJ1-1; no firm D call. V lost 5 bases and J 1 base, leaving 8 bases between the germline ends. This CDR3 is 12 amino acids long. CDR1 is SQVTM and CDR2 is ANQGSEA in the germline V gene. As DNA, the CDR3 is TGCAGCGTTTTTGCCAGGAACACTGAAGCTTTCTTT. It is translated as CSVFARNTEAFF.

V gene TRBV28 combines with J gene TRBJ2-3; 8 bases align to TRBD2. Germline CDR1 MDHEN, CDR2 SYDVKM. V gave up 5 bases and J gave up 1 base; unmatched junction bases: 2. The CDR3 totals 14 residues. In DNA, the CDR3 is TGTGCCAGCAGTCCGGGACTAGGCACAGATACGCAGTATTTT. Translated, it gives CASSPGLGTDTQYF.